There are many counts of the clone carrying this T cell receptor (beta chain). The antigen remains undetermined. Peripheral blood, in roughly 5.8-milliliter volumes, was drawn at each of two time points. The sample belongs to a study of prognosis after radiotherapy for stage I lung cancer. Study-wide results and caveats: Reportedly, TRBV and TRBJ gene usage varied with metastasis presence.

The genomic DNA TCR beta CDR3 region underwent two rounds of multiplex PCR. Each TRBV and TRBJ gene had its own primer in the first PCR round. TCRdb reanalysed the multiplex PCR reads using MiXCR and keeps one entry per CDR3 protein. The repertoire includes 51,000 or so distinct CDR3 sequences, about a third of them detected once, and roughly 9.4% sits in the top ten. Trimming shortened V by 9 bases and J by 10 bases, and 9 bases separated the two germline ends. The germline V gene has CDR1 LNHDA and CDR2 SQIVND (reference sequence). The CDR3 contains 10 residues. Material: PBMCs, obtained before or after stereotactic body radiation therapy (not recorded which). The chain carries TRBV19 and TRBJ1-4; maybe TRBD1 (6 bases). This TCR was recovered from a donor over 45 with non-small cell lung cancer. CDR3 DNA: TGTGCCAGACAAGGGGGAAAACTGTTTTTT. It codes for CARQGGKLFF. Variable domain in full (rest from reference TRBV19 and TRBJ1-4): DGGITQSPKYLFRKEGQNVTLSCEQNLNHDAMYWYRQDPGQGLRLIYYSQIVNDFQKGDIAEGYSVSREKKESFPLTVTSAQKNPTAFYLCARQGGKLFFGSGTQLSVL.